A selection of T cell receptor beta chains follows, all from one sample in a study of human T cells and chemical hapten exposure. From the RACE reads, TCRdb called clonotypes with MiXCR, one entry per CDR3 protein. The sample has 95,000 or so distinct CDR3 sequences, over 9.5% seen once. Sequencing used whole blood, obtained in connection with sensitization to the hapten diphenylcyclopropenone (DPC). Receptors were obtained from a woman in her thirties or forties with alopecia areata. Some clones in this sample may be carry-over from other donors' samples. Both conserved end residues are part of each CDR3. The order of the fields is D gene, clone size, J gene, V gene, CDR3 DNA, CDR3 protein. D genes are given only for firm matches. Not every row has a clone size; where given, it reads once, few, many or a size class.

.	many	TRBJ1-1	TRBV20-1	TGCAGTGCTTTCGCGACAGGAAGCACTGAAGCTTTCTTT	CSAFATGSTEAFF
.	few	TRBJ2-1	TRBV11-3	TGTGCCAGCAGCTCCTCTTCGGTGGGTGAGCAGTTCTTC	CASSSSSVGEQFF
.	few	TRBJ2-2	TRBV6-5	TGTGCCAGCAGGCGCCGGACAGACCACCGGTCGGAGCTGTTTTTT	CASRRRTDHRSELFF
.	.	TRBJ1-2	TRBV10-2	TGCGCCAGCAGTGCCGACAGAGTTGGGCCAGCGGGCTACACCTTC	CASSADRVGPAGYTF
.	few	TRBJ1-6	TRBV28	TGTGCCAGCAGTTTAGTCCCCGGCGATTCACCCCTCCACTTT	CASSLVPGDSPLHF
.	.	TRBJ1-4	TRBV29-1	TGCAGCGTTGAATCCAGGGAAAATGAAAAACTGTTTTTT	CSVESRENEKLFF
.	many	TRBJ1-2	TRBV27	TGTGCCAGCAGTTTAATGGGGGCGCTGGATGGCTACACCTTC	CASSLMGALDGYTF
.	few	TRBJ1-1	TRBV11-3	TGTGCCAGCAGCCTAAACAGCAGAACTGAAGCTTTCTTT	CASSLNSRTEAFF
TRBD2	few	TRBJ2-3	TRBV6-6	TGTGCCAGCAGCCTTAGCGGGGGACACACAGATACGCGGTATTTT	CASSLSGGHTDTRYF
TRBD1	.	TRBJ1-5	TRBV2	TGTGCCAGCAGTCAGGGGGCTCAGGATCAGCCCCAGCATTTT	CASSQGAQDQPQHF
.	many	TRBJ2-7	TRBV7-9	TGTGCCAGCAGCTCCCGGGACAAAGGTTACGAGCAGTACTTC	CASSSRDKGYEQYF
.	.	TRBJ2-2	TRBV7-7	TGTGCTAGCAGCTTAGCGGCCACCGGGGAGCTGTTTTTT	CASSLAATGELFF
.	.	TRBJ2-7	TRBV20-1	TGCAGTGCTCCGGGCCCCGGAGCATCCTACGAGCAGTACTTC	CSAPGPGASYEQYF
TRBD1	many	TRBJ2-7	TRBV6-1	TGTGCCAGCAGTGGGAAGACAGGGGGGACCTACGAGCAGTACTTC	CASSGKTGGTYEQYF
.	few	TRBJ1-5	TRBV5-4	TGTGCCAGCAGCTTGGATTCCGATCAGCCCCAGCATTTT	CASSLDSDQPQHF
.	.	TRBJ2-7	TRBV15	TGTGCCACCAGCAGACAGACTACACCTACGGAGCAGTACTTC	CATSRQTTPTEQYF
TRBD1	.	TRBJ2-2	TRBV7-7	TGTGCCAGCAGCTCGACAGGGGGTACCGGGGAGCTGTTTTTT	CASSSTGGTGELFF
TRBD1	.	TRBJ2-7	TRBV27	TGTGCCACGTCGGACAGGGGGCGTTACGAGCAGTACTTC	CATSDRGRYEQYF
.	many	TRBJ2-3	TRBV7-2	TGTGCCAGCACTACCCGCACAGATACGCAGTATTTT	CASTTRTDTQYF